This TCR beta chain was sequenced during a study of human T cells and chemical hapten exposure. Study summary: An area of 2 cm by 2 cm on upper inner arm skin received 2% DPC for sensitization. All patients underwent weekly scalp dosing with diphenylcyclopropenone for the full roughly 25-week study.

Per the authors' pipeline: Sample TCR counts, which ranged from roughly 23,224 to 750,000, had a median of approximately 95,000. TCRdb reprocessed the RACE reads via MiXCR and lists one record per CDR3 protein. TCRdb, not the original authors, processed these V and J calls. The data show approximately 400,000 distinct CDR3 sequences, with around 5% seen just once and roughly 2.4% held by the top ten. This clonotype was seen more than once but under ten times. The germline gives CDR1 LNHNV, CDR2 YYDKDF (reference sequence). With 4 bases clipped from V and 9 bases from J, the junction kept 7 bases outside the gene matches. CDR3 length: 15 residues. The sample's time point: patch test 1, 2 weeks after DPC sensitization. Treatment reported: therapeutic diphenylcyclopropenone sensitization with weekly scalp DPC.

The V and J genes are TRBV15 and TRBJ1-6; 9 nucleotides align to TRBD1. The specimen comprised whole blood, sampled in connection with sensitization to the hapten diphenylcyclopropenone (DPC). The origin of this receptor is a woman aged 45-65 years with alopecia areata. Some clones in this sample may be carry-over from other donors' samples. The CDR3 DNA reads as TGTGCCACCAGCAAACGGACAGGGGATGGTTCACCCCTCCACTTT. Protein product: CATSKRTGDGSPLHF.